This entry lists 21 T cell receptor beta chains sequenced from one sample in a study of blood T cell repertoires in COVID-19. Sequencing was performed with immunoSEQ multiplex PCR; in TCRdb, only in-frame clones are kept and a portion is missing. The profile shows roughly 150,000 clones, around nine tenths of them singletons. The material sequenced was peripheral blood. The receptors here all came from a human donor in a cohort sampled during active COVID-19.

The rearrangement uses TRBV5-1 and TRBJ2-6; 8 bases line up with TRBD1. The germline gives CDR1 SGHRS, CDR2 YFSETQ. J gave up 0 bases and V 2 bases, and 1 base lay outside the gene matches. This CDR3 has 16 residues. CDR3 DNA sequence: TGCGCCAGCAGCTTAACAGGGGGCTCTGGGGCCAACGTCCTGACTTTC. The encoded protein is CASSLTGGSGANVLTF.

V gene TRBV29-1 combines with J gene TRBJ2-1, with 14 bases fitting TRBD2. Germline assignment: CDR1 SQVTM and CDR2 ANQGSEA. CDR3 size: 21 residues. The ends lost 2 bases at V and 5 bases at J; junction bases unmatched: 20. The CDR3 DNA reads TGCAGCGTTGAAAGGGCGACTAGCGGGAGGGTGATGTCCCGGGTCCACAATGAGCAGTTCTTC. Its protein is CSVERATSGRVMSRVHNEQFF.

DNA of the CDR3: TGTGCCAGCAGGGCCGCCAGGCCCCTCTATGGCTACACCTTC. This codes for CASRAARPLYGYTF. The chain joins TRBV28 to TRBJ1-2; D unclear. CDR1 is MDHEN and CDR2 is SYDVKM in the germline V gene. The CDR3 has 14 residues. Trimming removed 6 bases at V and 4 bases at J, with 15 bases between.

The chain carries TRBV20-1 and TRBJ1-1, with 9 bases aligning to TRBD1. CDR1 DFQATT and CDR2 SNEGSKA come from the germline V gene (reference sequence). Trimming cost V 5 bases and J 7 bases; bases outside gene matches: 2. This CDR3 comprises 11 residues. The CDR3 region is CSADRGGEAFF. CDR3 DNA sequence: TGCAGTGCTGACAGGGGGGGTGAAGCTTTCTTT.

The chain recombines TRBV27 with TRBJ1-1; D uncertain. V lost 5 bases and J lost 4, with 17 bases in between. The length of the CDR3 is 15 residues. In germline, CDR1 is MNHEY, CDR2 SMNVEV (reference sequence). The CDR3 reads CASSPRPARGTEAFF. CDR3 nucleotide sequence: TGTGCCAGCAGTCCCCGACCAGCGCGGGGCACTGAAGCTTTCTTT.

The chain recombines TRBV14 with TRBJ2-2; a possible D gene is TRBD1 (5 bases). V gave up 3 bases and J gave up 1 base, with 6 bases separating them. There are 14 residues in the CDR3. The germline V gene has CDR1 SGHDN and CDR2 FVKESK. DNA of the CDR3: TGTGCCAGCAGCCACAGGGAGAACACCGGGGAGCTGTTTTTT. Translating it yields CASSHRENTGELFF.

This sequence joins TRBV2 and TRBJ2-5, with D possibly TRBD2 on 6 matching bases. Per germline, CDR1 SNHLY and CDR2 FYNNEI. This CDR3 is built from 15 residues. Trimming left V 2 bases short and J 4 bases short, with 14 bases between. CDR3 protein: CASSENPSAGETQYF. CDR3 bases: TGTGCCAGCAGTGAAAATCCTAGCGCAGGAGAGACCCAGTACTTC.

V and J are TRBV6-4 and TRBJ2-3; 7 bases are a match to TRBD1. Germline loops: CDR1 MRHNA, CDR2 SNTAGT. This CDR3 spans 14 amino acids. The J segment lost 4 bases and the V segment lost 2 bases, leaving 3 bases of the junction unmatched. DNA of the CDR3: TGTGCCAGCAGTGACCGGACAGGCTCAGATACGCAGTATTTT. This codes for CASSDRTGSDTQYF.

This clone came up a few times. The J gene is TRBJ2-4, the V gene TRBV5-1; 7 nucleotides agree with TRBD1. The length of the CDR3 is 14 residues. The J segment lost 2 bases and the V segment lost 4 bases, leaving 3 bases of the junction unmatched. Germline V gives CDR1 SGHRS, CDR2 YFSETQ. In DNA form, the CDR3 reads TGCGCCAGCAGCGCACAGGGGACCAAAAACATTCAGTACTTC. Amino acids: CASSAQGTKNIQYF.

V gene TRBV10-1 combines with J gene TRBJ2-1; 9 nucleotides line up with TRBD2. This CDR3 comprises 15 residues. Germline values: CDR1 WNHNN, CDR2 SYGVQD (reference sequence). The trim removed 2 bases at V and 3 bases at J, leaving 2 bases unmatched. CDR3: CASSERAGGYNEQFF. The CDR3, as DNA: TGCGCCAGCAGTGAGAGAGCGGGGGGCTACAATGAGCAGTTCTTC.

This chain joins TRBV5-6 and TRBJ1-1; 7 positions agree with TRBD1. The CDR3 covers 14 residues. Losses at the gene ends were 5 bases for V and 0 bases for J; bases not matched to a gene: 4. CDR1 is SGHDT and CDR2 is YYEEEE in the germline V gene. CDR3 in DNA: TGTGCCAGCAGATACAGGGGACTGAACACTGAAGCTTTCTTT. It specifies CASRYRGLNTEAFF.

The chain uses TRBV30 and TRBJ1-3; D unclear. This CDR3 contains 11 residues. Germline CDR1 GTSNPN, CDR2 SVGIG (reference sequence). CDR3 bases: TGTGCACGGTCCTCTGGAAACACCATATATTTT. It codes for CARSSGNTIYF.

This clone has only one observation. The chain is built from TRBV19 and TRBJ1-2; TRBD1 agrees at 9 bases. This CDR3 has 17 amino acids. Germline CDR1 LNHDA, CDR2 SQIVND (reference sequence). V lost 11 bases, J lost 8 bases, and 24 bases stayed unmatched. CDR3 in amino acids: CAVTGPGQGIRGGGYTF. The CDR3 nucleotides are TGTGCCGTCACCGGACCGGGACAGGGTATTAGGGGTGGGGGCTACACCTTC. Supplemented by reference TRBV19 and TRBJ1-2, the full variable domain reads DGGITQSPKYLFRKEGQNVTLSCEQNLNHDAMYWYRQDPGQGLRLIYYSQIVNDFQKGDIAEGYSVSREKKESFPLTVTSAQKNPTAFYLCAVTGPGQGIRGGGYTFGSGTRLTVV.

Comment on this clone: At one end the junction does not follow the germline gene, possibly because of a read error. The rearrangement uses TRBV7-2 and TRBJ2-7, with 13 bases that match TRBD2. CDR1 and CDR2 (germline): SGHTA, FQGNSA. This CDR3 is 16 amino acids long. The CDR3 sequence: CASSLTSGRVSNEQYF. Written as DNA, the CDR3 is TGTGCCAGCAGCCTAACTAGCGGGAGGGTCTCCAACGAGCAGTACTTC.

This chain links TRBV4-1 with TRBJ2-7; D not resolved. CDR1 and CDR2 (germline): MGHRA, YSYEKL. The CDR3 is 15 residues long. Trimming removed 1 base from V and 3 bases from J, with 13 bases in between. Written as DNA, the CDR3 is TGCGCCAGCAGCCAAGTGCAGACTGGGTTCTACGAGCAGTACTTC. Amino acids: CASSQVQTGFYEQYF.

The chain joins TRBV27 to TRBJ1-5; TRBD1 matches at 9 bases. Germline CDR1 MNHEY, CDR2 SMNVEV (reference sequence). The CDR3 is 17 amino acids. With 2 bases clipped from V and 4 bases from J, the junction kept 9 bases outside the gene matches. CDR3 residues: CASSLGTGIGANQPQHF. For the CDR3, the DNA is TGTGCCAGCAGTTTAGGGACAGGGATCGGGGCTAATCAGCCCCAGCATTTT.

The chain employs TRBV4-2 and TRBJ2-5; TRBD2 matches at 8 bases. The V segment lost 2 bases and the J segment 5 bases; nucleotides outside the gene matches: 7. The CDR3 is 15 residues long. Germline-derived CDR1 and CDR2 are LGHNA and YNFKEQ. The CDR3 nucleotides are TGTGCCAGCAGCCAATACGGGGGGGCGCGCGAGACCCAGTACTTC. Protein sequence: CASSQYGGARETQYF.

This clone was recorded only once. CDR3 nucleotide sequence: TGTGCCACATCTCCCGGGGGGGCCTCCTATGGCTACACCTTC. Translated: CATSPGGASYGYTF. This sequence joins TRBV6-5 and TRBJ1-2; perhaps TRBD1 as D (6 bases). Germline V CDR1 and CDR2: MNHEY, SVGAGI. Between the trimmed V and J ends, which lost 10 bases and 4 bases, there was a span of 19 bases. The CDR3 has 14 amino acids.

The V call is TRBV10-3, the J call TRBJ1-2, with 8 bases identical to TRBD1. Germline CDR1 ENHRY, CDR2 SYGVKD. V was pared by 2 bases and J by 0 bases, with 8 bases of the junction left unmatched. This CDR3 spans 17 amino acids. CDR3 residues: CAISEPTGARTNYGYTF. The CDR3 nucleotides are TGTGCCATCAGTGAGCCGACAGGGGCGAGGACTAACTATGGCTACACCTTC.

The sample holds a few counts of this clone. V gene TRBV7-8 combines with J gene TRBJ2-2; D remains ambiguous. The CDR3 runs 13 residues. Germline lookup yields CDR1 SGHVS and CDR2 FQNEAQ. V was pared by 4 bases and J by 2 bases, with 5 bases between. CDR3 protein: CASSSRNTGELFF. The CDR3 DNA reads TGTGCCAGCAGCTCTAGAAACACCGGGGAGCTGTTTTTT.

The chain couples TRBV7-9 to TRBJ2-5; 10 bases map to TRBD2. CDR3 size: 15 residues. Germline V gives CDR1 SEHNR, CDR2 FQNEAQ (reference sequence). With 3 bases clipped from V and 2 bases from J, the junction kept 3 bases outside the gene matches. CDR3 in DNA: TGTGCCAGCAGCTTGAGCGGGGGGGAACAAGAGACCCAGTACTTC. Amino acids: CASSLSGGEQETQYF.